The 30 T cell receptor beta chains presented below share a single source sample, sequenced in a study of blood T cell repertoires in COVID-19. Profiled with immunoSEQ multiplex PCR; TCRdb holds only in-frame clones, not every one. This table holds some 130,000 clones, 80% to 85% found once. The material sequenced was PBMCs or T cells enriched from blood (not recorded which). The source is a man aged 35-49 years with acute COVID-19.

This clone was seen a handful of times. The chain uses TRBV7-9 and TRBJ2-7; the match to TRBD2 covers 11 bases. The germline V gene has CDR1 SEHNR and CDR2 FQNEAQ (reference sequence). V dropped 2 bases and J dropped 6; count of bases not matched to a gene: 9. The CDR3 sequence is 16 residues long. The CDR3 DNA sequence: TGTGCCAGCAGCTTATGGGGCTTCGGACTAGCGGGCGAGCAGTACTTC. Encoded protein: CASSLWGFGLAGEQYF.

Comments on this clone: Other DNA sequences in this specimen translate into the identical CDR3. This CDR3 reads CASSLLSYGYTF. CDR3 DNA sequence: TGTGCCAGCAGTCTTTTGTCCTATGGCTACACCTTC. The chain couples TRBV28 to TRBJ1-2; D uncertain. The CDR3 runs 12 residues. V was cut by 5 bases and J by 4 bases, with 8 bases left in between. The germline V gene has CDR1 MDHEN and CDR2 SYDVKM.

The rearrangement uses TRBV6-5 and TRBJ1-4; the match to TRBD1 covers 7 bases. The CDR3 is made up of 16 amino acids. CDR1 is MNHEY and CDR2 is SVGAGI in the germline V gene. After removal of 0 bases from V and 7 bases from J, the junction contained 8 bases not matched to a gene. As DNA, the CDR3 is TGTGCCAGCAGTTACTCGGCCACAGGGGTTCGTGAAAAACTGTTTTTT. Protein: CASSYSATGVREKLFF.

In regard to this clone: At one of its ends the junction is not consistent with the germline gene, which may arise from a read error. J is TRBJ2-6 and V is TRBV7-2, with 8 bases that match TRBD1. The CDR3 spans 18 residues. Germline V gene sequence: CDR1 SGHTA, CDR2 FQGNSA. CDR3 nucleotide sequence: TGTGCCAGCAGCTTGACGGGACAGGTGACCTCTGGGGCCAACGTCCTGATTTTC. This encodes CASSLTGQVTSGANVLIF.

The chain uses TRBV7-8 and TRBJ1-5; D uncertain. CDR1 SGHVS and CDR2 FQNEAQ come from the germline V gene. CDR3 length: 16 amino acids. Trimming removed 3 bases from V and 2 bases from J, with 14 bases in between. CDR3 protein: CASSFLGVGGNQPQHF. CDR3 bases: TGTGCCAGCAGCTTTCTCGGGGTTGGTGGCAATCAGCCCCAGCATTTT.

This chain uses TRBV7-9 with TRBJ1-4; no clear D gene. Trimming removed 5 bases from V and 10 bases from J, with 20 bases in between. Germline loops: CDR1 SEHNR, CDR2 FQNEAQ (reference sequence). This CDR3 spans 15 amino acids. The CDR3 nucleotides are TGTGCCAGCAGCCAGGCCCCGGTTGAGATTGGAAAACTGTTTTTT. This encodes CASSQAPVEIGKLFF. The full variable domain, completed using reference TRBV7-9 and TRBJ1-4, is DTGVSQNPRHKITKRGQNVTFRCDPISEHNRLYWYRQTLGQGPEFLTYFQNEAQLEKSRLLSDRFSAERPKGSFSTLEIQRTEQGDSAMYLCASSQAPVEIGKLFFGSGTQLSVL.

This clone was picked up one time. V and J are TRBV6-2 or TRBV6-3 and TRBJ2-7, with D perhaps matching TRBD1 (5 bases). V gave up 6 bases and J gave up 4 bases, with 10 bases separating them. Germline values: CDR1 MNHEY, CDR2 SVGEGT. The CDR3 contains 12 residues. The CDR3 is CASSPWTYEQYF. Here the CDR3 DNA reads TGTGCCAGCAGCCCCTGGACATACGAGCAGTACTTC.

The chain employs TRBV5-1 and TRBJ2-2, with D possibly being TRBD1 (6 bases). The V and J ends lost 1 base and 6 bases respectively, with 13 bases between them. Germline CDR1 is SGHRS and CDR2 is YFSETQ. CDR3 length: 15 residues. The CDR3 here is CASSLMGQGAGELFF. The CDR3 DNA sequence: TGCGCCAGCAGCTTGATGGGACAAGGGGCCGGGGAGCTGTTTTTT.

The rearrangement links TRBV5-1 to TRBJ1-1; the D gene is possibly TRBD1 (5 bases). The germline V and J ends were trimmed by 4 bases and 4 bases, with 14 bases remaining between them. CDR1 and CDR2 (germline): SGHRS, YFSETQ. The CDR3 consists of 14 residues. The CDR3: CASSDRRASTEAFF. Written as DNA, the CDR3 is TGCGCCAGCAGCGACAGACGGGCCAGCACTGAAGCTTTCTTT.

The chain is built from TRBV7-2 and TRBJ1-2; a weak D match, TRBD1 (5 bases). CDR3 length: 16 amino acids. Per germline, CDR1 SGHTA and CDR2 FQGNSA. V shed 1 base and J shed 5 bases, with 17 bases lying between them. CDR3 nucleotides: TGTGCCAGCAGCTTAGTTCAGACAGCGAGTCTGTATGGCTACACCTTC. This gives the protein CASSLVQTASLYGYTF. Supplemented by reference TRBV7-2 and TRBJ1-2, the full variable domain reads GAGVSQSPSNKVTEKGKDVELRCDPISGHTALYWYRQSLGQGLEFLIYFQGNSAPDKSGLPSDRFSAERTGGSVSTLTIQRTQQEDSAVYLCASSLVQTASLYGYTFGSGTRLTVV.

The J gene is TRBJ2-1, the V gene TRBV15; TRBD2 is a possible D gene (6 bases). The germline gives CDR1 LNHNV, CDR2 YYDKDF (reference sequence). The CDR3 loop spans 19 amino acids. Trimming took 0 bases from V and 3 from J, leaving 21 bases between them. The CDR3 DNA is TGTGCCACCAGCAGAGACTTTTTCTCTGCGGGATATAACTACAATGAGCAGTTCTTC. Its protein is CATSRDFFSAGYNYNEQFF.

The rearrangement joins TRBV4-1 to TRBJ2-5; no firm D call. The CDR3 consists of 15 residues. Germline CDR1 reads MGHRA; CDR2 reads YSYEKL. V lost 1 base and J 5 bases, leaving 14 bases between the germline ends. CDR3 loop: CASSQVGRSAETQYF. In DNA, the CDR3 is TGCGCCAGCAGCCAAGTGGGCAGGTCCGCCGAGACCCAGTACTTC.

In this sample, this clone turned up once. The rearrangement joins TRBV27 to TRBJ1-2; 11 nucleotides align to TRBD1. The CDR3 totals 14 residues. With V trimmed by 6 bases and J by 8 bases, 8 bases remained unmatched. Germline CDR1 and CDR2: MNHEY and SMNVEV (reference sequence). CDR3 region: CASRTMGQGGGYTF. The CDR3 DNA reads TGTGCCAGCAGAACTATGGGACAGGGGGGCGGCTACACCTTC.

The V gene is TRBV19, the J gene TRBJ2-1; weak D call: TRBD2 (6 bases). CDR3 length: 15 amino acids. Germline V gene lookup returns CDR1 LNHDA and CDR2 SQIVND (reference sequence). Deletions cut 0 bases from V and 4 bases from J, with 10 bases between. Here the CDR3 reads CASSIDGGKYNEQFF. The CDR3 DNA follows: TGTGCCAGTAGTATAGATGGGGGGAAGTACAATGAGCAGTTCTTC.

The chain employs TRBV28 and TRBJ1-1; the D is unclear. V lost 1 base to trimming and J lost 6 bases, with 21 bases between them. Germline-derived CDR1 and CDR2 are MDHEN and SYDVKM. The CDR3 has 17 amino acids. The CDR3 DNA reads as TGTGCCAGCAGTTTATTCCGGGGTAACTCAATTCCCTCTGAAGCTTTCTTT. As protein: CASSLFRGNSIPSEAFF.

Written as DNA, the CDR3 is TGCGCCAGCAAGACAGGGGGGACCGGGGAGCTGTTTTTT. Its translation is CASKTGGTGELFF. The chain is built from TRBV10-2 and TRBJ2-2; 9 bases map to TRBD1. Germline V lookup: CDR1 WSHSY, CDR2 SAAADI. The CDR3 is made up of 13 amino acids. The V and J ends lost 7 bases and 5 bases, in that order; junction bases with no gene match: 2.

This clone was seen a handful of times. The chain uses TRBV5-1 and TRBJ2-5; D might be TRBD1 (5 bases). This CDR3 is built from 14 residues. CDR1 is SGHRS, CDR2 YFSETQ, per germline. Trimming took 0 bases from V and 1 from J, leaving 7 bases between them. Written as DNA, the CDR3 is TGCGCCAGCAGCTTGGGACAGTTCCAAGAGACCCAGTACTTC. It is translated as CASSLGQFQETQYF.

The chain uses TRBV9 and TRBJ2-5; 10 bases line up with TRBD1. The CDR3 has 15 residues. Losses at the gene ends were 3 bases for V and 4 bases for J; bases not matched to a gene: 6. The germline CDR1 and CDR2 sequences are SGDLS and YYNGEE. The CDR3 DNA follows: TGTGCCAGCAGCGCAGACCGGGACAGGGGAGAGACCCAGTACTTC. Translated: CASSADRDRGETQYF.

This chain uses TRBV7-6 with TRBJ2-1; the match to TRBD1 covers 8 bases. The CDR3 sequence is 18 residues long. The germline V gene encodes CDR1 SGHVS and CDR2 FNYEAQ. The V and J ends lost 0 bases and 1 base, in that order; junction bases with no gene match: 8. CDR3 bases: TGTGCCAGCAGCTTAGCGTGGACAGGGAAAGATTCCTACAATGAGCAGTTCTTC. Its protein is CASSLAWTGKDSYNEQFF.

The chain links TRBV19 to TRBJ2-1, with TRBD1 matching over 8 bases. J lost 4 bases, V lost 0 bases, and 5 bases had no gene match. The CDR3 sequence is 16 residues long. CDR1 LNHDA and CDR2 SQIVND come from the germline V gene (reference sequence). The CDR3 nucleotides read TGTGCCAGTAGTATAGAACAGGGGGTAGGGTACAATGAGCAGTTCTTC. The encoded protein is CASSIEQGVGYNEQFF.

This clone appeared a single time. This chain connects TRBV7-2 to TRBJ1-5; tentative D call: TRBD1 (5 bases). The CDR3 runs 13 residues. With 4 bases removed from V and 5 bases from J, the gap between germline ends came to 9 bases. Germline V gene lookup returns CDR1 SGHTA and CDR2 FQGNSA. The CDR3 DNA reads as TGTGCCAGCAGCTCGCAGGGCCATCAGCCCCAGCATTTT. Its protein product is CASSSQGHQPQHF.

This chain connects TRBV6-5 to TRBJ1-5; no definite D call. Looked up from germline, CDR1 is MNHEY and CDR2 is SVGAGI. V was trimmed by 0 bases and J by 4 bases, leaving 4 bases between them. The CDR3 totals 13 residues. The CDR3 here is CASSYSSNQPQHF. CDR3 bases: TGTGCCAGCAGTTACTCTTCTAATCAGCCCCAGCATTTT.

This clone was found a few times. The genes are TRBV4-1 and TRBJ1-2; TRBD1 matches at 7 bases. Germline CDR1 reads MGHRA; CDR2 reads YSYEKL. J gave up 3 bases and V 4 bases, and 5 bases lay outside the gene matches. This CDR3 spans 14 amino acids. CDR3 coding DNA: TGCGCCAGCAGCCTAACGGACAGGTACTATGGCTACACCTTC. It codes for CASSLTDRYYGYTF.

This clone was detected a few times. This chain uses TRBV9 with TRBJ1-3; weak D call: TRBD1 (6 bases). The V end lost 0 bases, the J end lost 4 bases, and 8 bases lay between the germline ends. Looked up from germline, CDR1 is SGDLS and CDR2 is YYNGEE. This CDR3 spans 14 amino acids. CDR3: CASSVAGDGNTIYF. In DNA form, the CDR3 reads TGTGCCAGCAGCGTAGCAGGGGACGGAAACACCATATATTTT. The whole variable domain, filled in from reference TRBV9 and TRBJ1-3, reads DSGVTQTPKHLITATGQRVTLRCSPRSGDLSVYWYQQSLDQGLQFLIQYYNGEERAKGNILERFSAQQFPDLHSELNLSSLELGDSALYFCASSVAGDGNTIYFGEGSWLTVV.

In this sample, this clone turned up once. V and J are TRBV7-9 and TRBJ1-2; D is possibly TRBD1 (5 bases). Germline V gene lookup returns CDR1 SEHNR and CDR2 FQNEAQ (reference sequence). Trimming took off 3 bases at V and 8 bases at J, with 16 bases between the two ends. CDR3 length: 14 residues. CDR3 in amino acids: CASSFGTAGEGYTF. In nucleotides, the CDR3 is TGTGCCAGCAGCTTCGGGACTGCCGGCGAGGGCTACACCTTC. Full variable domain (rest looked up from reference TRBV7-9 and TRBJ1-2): DTGVSQNPRHKITKRGQNVTFRCDPISEHNRLYWYRQTLGQGPEFLTYFQNEAQLEKSRLLSDRFSAERPKGSFSTLEIQRTEQGDSAMYLCASSFGTAGEGYTFGSGTRLTVV.

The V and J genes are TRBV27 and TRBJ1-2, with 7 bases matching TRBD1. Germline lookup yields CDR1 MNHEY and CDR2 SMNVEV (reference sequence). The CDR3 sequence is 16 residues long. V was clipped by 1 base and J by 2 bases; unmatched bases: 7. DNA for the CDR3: TGTGCCAGCAGTTTATTAAGTCGGGACAGCAACTATGGCTACACCTTC. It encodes CASSLLSRDSNYGYTF.

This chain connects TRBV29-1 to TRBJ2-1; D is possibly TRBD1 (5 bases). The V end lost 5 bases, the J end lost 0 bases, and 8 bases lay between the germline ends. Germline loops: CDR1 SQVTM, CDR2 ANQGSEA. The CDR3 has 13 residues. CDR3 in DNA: TGCAGCGTTCGACAGAGCTCCTACAATGAGCAGTTCTTC. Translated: CSVRQSSYNEQFF.

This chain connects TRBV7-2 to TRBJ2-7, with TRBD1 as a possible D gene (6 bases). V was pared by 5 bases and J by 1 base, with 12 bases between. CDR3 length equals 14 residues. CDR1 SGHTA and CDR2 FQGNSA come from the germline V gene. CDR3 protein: CASSLRTASYEQYF. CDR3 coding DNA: TGTGCCAGCAGCCTTAGGACAGCTTCCTACGAGCAGTACTTC.

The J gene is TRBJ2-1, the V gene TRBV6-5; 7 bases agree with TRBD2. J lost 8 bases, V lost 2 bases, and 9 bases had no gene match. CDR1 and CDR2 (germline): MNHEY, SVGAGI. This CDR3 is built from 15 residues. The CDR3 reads CASSYNSDSGYEQFF. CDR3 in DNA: TGTGCCAGCAGTTACAATTCGGATAGCGGGTATGAGCAGTTCTTC.

CDR3 nucleotide sequence: TGTGCCAGCAGTTCCTTAAGACTAGCGGGTATACAAGAGACCCAGTACTTC. This codes for CASSSLRLAGIQETQYF. The chain links TRBV28 to TRBJ2-5; 10 nucleotides agree with TRBD2. Germline loops: CDR1 MDHEN, CDR2 SYDVKM. This CDR3 contains 17 residues. Trimming took 4 bases from V and 2 from J; bases not matched to a gene: 10.